What follows are 2 T cell receptor beta chains derived from one specimen sequenced in a study of cytomegalovirus exposure and HLA in healthy donors. The PCR employed 60 Vbeta primers together with 13 Jbeta primers. Sequenced by immunoSEQ multiplex PCR; TCRdb stores in-frame clones only, minus some. Of about 110,000 clones in the sample, around 80% were seen once. Sequencing was performed on PBMCs. The receptors stem from a man in his thirties or forties in good health and CMV-seropositive.

CDR3 residues: CASSLGTGESSPLHF. The DNA of the CDR3 is TGTGCCAGCAGCCTCGGGACAGGGGAAAGTTCACCCCTCCACTTT. V is TRBV4-2 and J is TRBJ1-6; TRBD1 aligns across 10 bases. CDR3 size: 15 residues. Losses at the gene ends were 4 bases for V and 9 bases for J; bases not matched to a gene: 6. Germline V gene data show CDR1 as LGHNA and CDR2 as YNFKEQ.

The J gene is TRBJ2-7, the V gene TRBV6-1; possible D gene TRBD1, 6 bases. The CDR3 loop spans 14 amino acids. Germline CDR1 and CDR2: MNHNS and SASEGT. Trimming took off 6 bases at V and 6 bases at J, with 18 bases between the two ends. The CDR3 protein is CASSPGTTVTEQYF. The CDR3 nucleotides read TGTGCCAGCAGCCCCGGGACAACCGTCACCGAGCAGTACTTC.